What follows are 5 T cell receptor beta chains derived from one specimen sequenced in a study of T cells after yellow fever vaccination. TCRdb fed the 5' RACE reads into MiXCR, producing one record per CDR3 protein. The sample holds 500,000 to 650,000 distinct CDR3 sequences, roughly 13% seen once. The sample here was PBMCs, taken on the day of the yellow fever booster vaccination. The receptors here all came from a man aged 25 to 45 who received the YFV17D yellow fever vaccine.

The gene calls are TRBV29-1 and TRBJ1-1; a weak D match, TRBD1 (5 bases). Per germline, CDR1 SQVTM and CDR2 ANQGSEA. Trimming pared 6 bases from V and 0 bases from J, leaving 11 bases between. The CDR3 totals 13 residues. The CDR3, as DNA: TGCAGCGTCCAGGGACGGTTGAACACTGAAGCTTTCTTT. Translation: CSVQGRLNTEAFF. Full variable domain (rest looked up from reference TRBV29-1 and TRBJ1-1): SAVISQKPSRDICQRGTSLTIQCQVDSQVTMMFWYRQQPGQSLTLIATANQGSEATYESGFVIDKFPISRPNLTFSTLTVSNMSPEDSSIYLCSVQGRLNTEAFFGQGTRLTVV.

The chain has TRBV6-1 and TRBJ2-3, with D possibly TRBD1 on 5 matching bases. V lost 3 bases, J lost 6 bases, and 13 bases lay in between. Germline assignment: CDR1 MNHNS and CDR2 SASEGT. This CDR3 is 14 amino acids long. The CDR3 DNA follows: TGTGCCAGCAGTGAGCTCTCAGGGCTTGATACGCAGTATTTT. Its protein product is CASSELSGLDTQYF.

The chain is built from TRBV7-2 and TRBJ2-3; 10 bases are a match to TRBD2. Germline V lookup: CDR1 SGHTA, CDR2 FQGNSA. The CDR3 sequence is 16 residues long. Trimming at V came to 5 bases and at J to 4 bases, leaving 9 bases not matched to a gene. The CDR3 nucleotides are TGTGCCAGCAGCCACCCCAGCGGGAGGGTTGCAGATACGCAGTATTTT. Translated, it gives CASSHPSGRVADTQYF.

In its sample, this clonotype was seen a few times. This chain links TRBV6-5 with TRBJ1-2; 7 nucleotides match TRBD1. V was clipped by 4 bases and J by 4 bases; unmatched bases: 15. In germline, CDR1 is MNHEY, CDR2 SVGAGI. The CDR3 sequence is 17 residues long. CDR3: CASSLGLQGRAGYGYTF. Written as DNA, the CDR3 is TGTGCCAGCAGTTTGGGGTTACAGGGGAGAGCTGGCTATGGCTACACCTTC.

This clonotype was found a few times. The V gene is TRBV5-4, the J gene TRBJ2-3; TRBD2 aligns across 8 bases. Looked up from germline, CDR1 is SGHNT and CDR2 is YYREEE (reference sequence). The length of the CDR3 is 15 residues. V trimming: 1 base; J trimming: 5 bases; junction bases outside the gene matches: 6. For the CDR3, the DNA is TGTGCCAGCAGCTTGTGGGGCGGGAGGTTAGATACGCAGTATTTT. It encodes CASSLWGGRLDTQYF.